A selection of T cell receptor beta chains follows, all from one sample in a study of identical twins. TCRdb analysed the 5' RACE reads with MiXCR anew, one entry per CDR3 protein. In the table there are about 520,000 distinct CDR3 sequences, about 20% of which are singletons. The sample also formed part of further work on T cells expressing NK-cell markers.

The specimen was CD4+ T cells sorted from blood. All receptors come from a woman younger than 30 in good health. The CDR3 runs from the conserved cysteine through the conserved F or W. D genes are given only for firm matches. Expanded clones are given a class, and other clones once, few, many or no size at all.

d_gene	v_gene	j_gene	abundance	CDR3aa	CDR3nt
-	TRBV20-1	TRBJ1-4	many	CSAFHTTNEKLFF	TGCAGTGCTTTCCACACAACTAATGAAAAACTGTTTTTT
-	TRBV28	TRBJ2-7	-	CASSFGEQYF	TGTGCCAGCAGTTTCGGCGAGCAGTACTTC
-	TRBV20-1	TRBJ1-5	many	CSAQIGGRNNQPQHF	TGCAGTGCCCAGATAGGAGGGCGTAACAATCAGCCCCAGCATTTT
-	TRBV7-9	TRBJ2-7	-	CASSLTLVEQYF	TGTGCCAGCAGCTTAACGTTGGTCGAGCAGTACTTC
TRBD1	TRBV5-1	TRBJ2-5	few	CASSSQGTETQYF	TGCGCCAGCAGCTCACAGGGGACAGAGACCCAGTACTTC
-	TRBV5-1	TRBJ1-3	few	CASTQGGRNTIYF	TGCGCCAGCACTCAGGGCGGTAGAAACACCATATATTTT
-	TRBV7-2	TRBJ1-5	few	CASSLVAGGNQPQHF	TGTGCCAGCAGCTTAGTGGCAGGGGGCAATCAGCCCCAGCATTTT
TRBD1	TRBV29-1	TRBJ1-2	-	CSVEGQGWGYTF	TGCAGCGTTGAGGGACAGGGCTGGGGCTACACCTTC
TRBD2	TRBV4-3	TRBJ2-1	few	CASSRTGTSGQFF	TGCGCCAGCAGCCGCACCGGGACTAGCGGTCAGTTCTTC
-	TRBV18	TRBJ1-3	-	CASRSGDTSGNTIYF	TGTGCCAGCCGATCGGGGGACACCTCTGGAAACACCATATATTTT
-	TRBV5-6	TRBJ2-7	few	CASSRAPGATYEQYF	TGTGCCAGCAGCCGGGCCCCGGGCGCCACCTACGAGCAGTACTTC
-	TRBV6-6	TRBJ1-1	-	CAVRGGVAEAFF	TGTGCCGTCAGAGGAGGTGTGGCTGAAGCTTTCTTT
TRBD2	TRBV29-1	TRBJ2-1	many	CSGCGASGTWEQFF	TGCAGCGGCTGCGGGGCTAGCGGGACTTGGGAGCAGTTCTTC
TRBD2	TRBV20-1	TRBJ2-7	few	CSAIGTTHEQYF	TGCAGTGCCATCGGGACTACCCACGAGCAGTACTTC
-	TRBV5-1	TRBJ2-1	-	CASSSFGASSYNEQFF	TGCGCCAGCAGCTCCTTCGGGGCCAGCTCCTACAATGAGCAGTTCTTC
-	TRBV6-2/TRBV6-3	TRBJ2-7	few	CASSYPVGGSLVEQYF	TGTGCCAGCAGTTACCCCGTCGGGGGCTCACTGGTCGAGCAGTACTTC
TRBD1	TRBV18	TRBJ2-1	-	CASSTQGNEQFF	TGTGCCAGCTCAACACAGGGGAATGAGCAGTTCTTC
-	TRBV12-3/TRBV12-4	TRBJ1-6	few	CASSLAVSYNSPLHF	TGTGCCAGCAGTTTAGCGGTTTCCTATAATTCACCCCTCCACTTT
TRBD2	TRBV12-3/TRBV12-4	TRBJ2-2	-	CASSASSGGLTGELFF	TGTGCCAGCAGTGCCTCTAGCGGGGGGCTCACCGGGGAGCTGTTTTTT
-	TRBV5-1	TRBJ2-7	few	CASSAVNEQYF	TGCGCCAGCAGCGCCGTGAACGAGCAGTACTTC
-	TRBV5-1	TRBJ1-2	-	CASSSTDYGYTF	TGCGCCAGCAGCTCGACAGACTATGGCTACACCTTC
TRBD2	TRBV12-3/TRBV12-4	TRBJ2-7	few	CASSSPSGTTKQYF	TGTGCCAGCAGCTCCCCCTCGGGGACTACGAAGCAGTACTTC
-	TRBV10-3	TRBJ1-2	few	CAISEGQGVNYGYTF	TGTGCCATCAGTGAGGGGCAGGGAGTTAACTATGGCTACACCTTC
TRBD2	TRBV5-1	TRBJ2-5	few	CASSPSGTEETQYF	TGCGCCAGCAGCCCTAGCGGGACTGAAGAGACCCAGTACTTC
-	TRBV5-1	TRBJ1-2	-	CASSFSQGYGYTF	TGCGCCAGCAGCTTTAGTCAGGGCTATGGCTACACCTTC
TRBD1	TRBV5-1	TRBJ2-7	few	CASRAGTGGSEQYF	TGCGCCAGCAGAGCCGGGACAGGGGGCTCCGAGCAGTACTTC